The sequence of this TCR beta chain was determined in a study of PD-1 blockade in classical Hodgkin lymphoma. This CDR3 contains 14 residues. With 1 base removed from V and 1 base from J, the gap between germline ends came to 8 bases. Germline V gene sequence: CDR1 GTSNPN, CDR2 SVGIG (reference sequence). Assay used: immunoSEQ multiplex PCR; TCRdb lists only in-frame clones, some missing. This sample has 30,000 to 40,000 clones, with roughly 92% found just once. The time point is: cycle 4 day 1 (C4D1), after 6 weeks of nivolumab. Autologous stem cell transplantation was followed by relapse in every patient, and brentuximab vedotin exposure varied. Purification of CD4+ T cells from thawed PBMCs was performed via magnetic negative selection. The study recorded best responses of complete response, partial response or progressive disease. Study outcomes and limitations: Differences between repertoires have undefined causes, possibly disease activity or prior therapy. Complete responders possessed baseline diversity comparable to newly diagnosed patients. TCR diversity in CD4+, not CD8+, cells rose significantly by C4D1.

Comments on this clone: Its antigen is unknown.

The receptor was derived from a human donor with classical Hodgkin lymphoma. Sequencing was performed on CD4+ T cells from blood, taken before the fourth cycle of nivolumab. The chain joins TRBV30 to TRBJ2-1, with D perhaps being TRBD1 or TRBD2 (5 bases each). CDR3 nucleotides: TGTGCCTGGAGTGGCTGGGGGTCCTACAATGAGCAGTTCTTC. It specifies CAWSGWGSYNEQFF.